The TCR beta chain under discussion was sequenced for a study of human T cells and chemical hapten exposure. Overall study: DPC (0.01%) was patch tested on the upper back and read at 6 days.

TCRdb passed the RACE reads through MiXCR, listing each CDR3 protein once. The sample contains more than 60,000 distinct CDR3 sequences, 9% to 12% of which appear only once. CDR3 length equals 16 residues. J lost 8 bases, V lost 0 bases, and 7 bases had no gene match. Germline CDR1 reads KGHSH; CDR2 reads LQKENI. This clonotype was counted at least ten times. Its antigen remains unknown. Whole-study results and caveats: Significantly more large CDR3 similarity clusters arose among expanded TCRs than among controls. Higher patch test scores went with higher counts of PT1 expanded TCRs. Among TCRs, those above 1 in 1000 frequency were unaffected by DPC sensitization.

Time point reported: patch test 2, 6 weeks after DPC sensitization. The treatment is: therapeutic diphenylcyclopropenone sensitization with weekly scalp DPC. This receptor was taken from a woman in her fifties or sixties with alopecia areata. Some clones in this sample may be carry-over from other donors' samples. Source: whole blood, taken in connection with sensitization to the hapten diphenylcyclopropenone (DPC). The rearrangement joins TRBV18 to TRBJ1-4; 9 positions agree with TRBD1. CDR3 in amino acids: CASSPPPGQGREKLFF. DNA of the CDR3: TGTGCCAGCTCACCACCACCGGGACAGGGAAGAGAAAAACTGTTTTTT.